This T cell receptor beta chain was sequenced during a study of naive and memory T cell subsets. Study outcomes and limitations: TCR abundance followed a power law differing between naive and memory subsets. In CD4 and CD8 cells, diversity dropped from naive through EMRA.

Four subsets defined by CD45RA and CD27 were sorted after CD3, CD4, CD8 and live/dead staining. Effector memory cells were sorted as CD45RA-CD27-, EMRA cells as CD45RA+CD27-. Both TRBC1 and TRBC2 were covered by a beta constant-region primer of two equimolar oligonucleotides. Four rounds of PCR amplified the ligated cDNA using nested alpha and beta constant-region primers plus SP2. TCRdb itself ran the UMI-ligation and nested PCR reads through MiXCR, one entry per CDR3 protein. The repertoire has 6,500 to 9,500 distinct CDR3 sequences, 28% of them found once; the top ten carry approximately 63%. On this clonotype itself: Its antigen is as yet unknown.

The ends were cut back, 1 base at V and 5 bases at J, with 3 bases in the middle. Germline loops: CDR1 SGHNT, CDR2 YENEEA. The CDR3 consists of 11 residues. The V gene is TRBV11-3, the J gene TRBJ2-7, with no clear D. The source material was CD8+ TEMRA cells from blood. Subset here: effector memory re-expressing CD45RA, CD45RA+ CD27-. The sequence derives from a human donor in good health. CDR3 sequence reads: CASSLGNEQYF. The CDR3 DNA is TGTGCCAGCAGCTTAGGAAACGAGCAGTACTTC.